One sample yielded the 14 T cell receptor beta chains listed below, sequenced in a study of cytomegalovirus exposure and HLA in healthy donors. Clones were sequenced by immunoSEQ multiplex PCR, and TCRdb holds only the in-frame ones, with some missing. The sample gives about 330,000 clones, roughly 90% of which show up once; about 0.91% is in the top ten. The sequencing sample was made of PBMCs. The source of these receptors is a woman younger than 30 in good health and CMV-seronegative.

DNA for the CDR3: TGTGCCAGCTCACCACTCGGACAGGGGGGTCAGCCCCAGCATTTT. Its protein product is CASSPLGQGGQPQHF. V gene TRBV18 combines with J gene TRBJ1-5, with TRBD1 matching over 10 bases. There are 15 residues in the CDR3. With 1 base clipped from V and 6 bases from J, the junction kept 3 bases outside the gene matches. Germline V gives CDR1 KGHSH, CDR2 LQKENI. The full variable domain, rest sourced from reference TRBV18 and TRBJ1-5, is NAGVMQNPRHLVRRRGQEARLRCSPMKGHSHVYWYRQLPEEGLKFMVYLQKENIIDESGMPKERFSAEFPKEGPSILRIQQVVRGDSAAYFCASSPLGQGGQPQHFGDGTRLSIL.

The chain links TRBV23-1 to TRBJ1-1, with 9 positions matching TRBD1. TRBV23-1 is recorded as an ORF, its role being uncertain. V lost 3 bases, J lost 1 base, and 0 bases stayed unmatched. CDR3 length equals 14 residues. The CDR3 loop is CASSQGQGNTEAFF. CDR3 coding DNA: TGCGCCAGCAGTCAGGGACAGGGGAACACTGAAGCTTTCTTT.

This clone appeared a few times. V gene TRBV11-3 combines with J gene TRBJ2-7, with 7 bases matching TRBD1. V was clipped by 8 bases and J by 4 bases; unmatched bases: 5. The V gene's germline CDR1 is SGHNT and CDR2 YENEEA. The CDR3 has 12 amino acids. The CDR3 nucleotides are TGTGCCAGCTCGAGGGGGCCTTACGAGCAGTACTTC. Translation: CASSRGPYEQYF.

The count of this clone is one. This chain joins TRBV9 and TRBJ1-3; the D gene is possibly TRBD1 (6 bases). The CDR3 contains 18 residues. Trimming took 0 bases from V and 4 from J, leaving 20 bases between them. Germline V CDR1 and CDR2: SGDLS, YYNGEE. CDR3 residues: CASSVARGGSLAGNTIYF. In DNA, the CDR3 is TGTGCCAGCAGCGTAGCTCGGGGGGGCTCTCTGGCCGGAAACACCATATATTTT.

This clone was observed a handful of times. This rearrangement joins TRBV7-9 to TRBJ2-6; 8 bases are shared with TRBD1. V shed 8 bases and J 0 bases; nucleotides not matched to a gene: 3. There are 15 residues in the CDR3. Germline CDR1 is SEHNR and CDR2 is FQNEAQ (reference sequence). The CDR3 here is CASRTGISGANVLTF. The CDR3 coding sequence is TGTGCCAGCCGGACAGGGATCTCTGGGGCCAACGTCCTGACTTTC. The full variable domain, completed using reference TRBV7-9 and TRBJ2-6, is DTGVSQNPRHKITKRGQNVTFRCDPISEHNRLYWYRQTLGQGPEFLTYFQNEAQLEKSRLLSDRFSAERPKGSFSTLEIQRTEQGDSAMYLCASRTGISGANVLTFGAGSRLTVL.

This clone showed up just once. V is TRBV10-3 and J is TRBJ2-7, with 7 positions matching TRBD2. Germline CDR1 is ENHRY and CDR2 is SYGVKD. Trimming removed 7 bases from V and 0 bases from J; junction bases left unmatched: 6. This CDR3 has 14 amino acids. CDR3 coding DNA: TGTGCCATCAAGCCTAGCGGTAGCTCCTACGAGCAGTACTTC. Its translation: CAIKPSGSSYEQYF.

This chain connects TRBV5-6 to TRBJ2-7, with unresolved D. This CDR3 contains 13 residues. V was trimmed by 1 base and J by 6 bases, leaving 11 bases between them. Germline CDR1 reads SGHDT; CDR2 reads YYEEEE. For the CDR3, the DNA is TGTGCCAGCAGCTTGTACCCAGCGAGCGAGCAGTACTTC. Translation: CASSLYPASEQYF. The full variable domain, its missing parts supplied by reference TRBV5-6 and TRBJ2-7, is DAGVTQSPTHLIKTRGQQVTLRCSPKSGHDTVSWYQQALGQGPQFIFQYYEEEERQRGNFPDRFSGHQFPNYSSELNVNALLLGDSALYLCASSLYPASEQYFGPGTRLTVT.

This CDR3 is CAWSPDGRGEQFF. As DNA, the CDR3 is TGTGCCTGGAGTCCCGACGGAAGGGGTGAGCAGTTCTTC. The chain carries TRBV30 and TRBJ2-1; D is perhaps TRBD1 (5 bases). The CDR3 extends over 13 amino acids. Germline-derived CDR1 and CDR2 are GTSNPN and SVGIG (reference sequence). The V and J ends lost 2 bases and 9 bases respectively, with 14 bases between them.

The chain links TRBV25-1 to TRBJ2-7; 11 nucleotides align to TRBD1. In germline, CDR1 is MGHDK, CDR2 SYGVNS. This CDR3 has 15 amino acids. V shed 4 bases, J shed 1 base, and the junction held 3 bases outside the gene matches. The CDR3 nucleotides are TGTGCCAGCAGTGTAGGACAGGGGGCATCCTACGAGCAGTACTTC. Translating it yields CASSVGQGASYEQYF.

The chain has TRBV7-8 and TRBJ1-5; D unresolved. The CDR3 sequence is 16 residues long. Germline assignment: CDR1 SGHVS and CDR2 FQNEAQ. Trimming removed 5 bases at V and 0 bases at J, with 14 bases between. The CDR3 loop is CASSPGRRDSNQPQHF. In DNA form, the CDR3 reads TGTGCCAGCAGCCCCGGGAGGAGAGATAGCAATCAGCCCCAGCATTTT.

The chain employs TRBV7-9 and TRBJ2-1; 8 nucleotides align to TRBD1. With V trimmed by 5 bases and J by 5 bases, 5 bases remained unmatched. Germline V lookup: CDR1 SEHNR, CDR2 FQNEAQ (reference sequence). This CDR3 comprises 14 residues. This CDR3 reads CASSMQGAHNEQFF. CDR3 coding DNA: TGTGCCAGCAGCATGCAGGGGGCACACAATGAGCAGTTCTTC.

This clone has a handful of counts. This chain joins TRBV5-4 and TRBJ2-2; D remains unclear. CDR3 length: 11 amino acids. The germline CDR1 and CDR2 sequences are SGHNT and YYREEE (reference sequence). V lost 3 bases to trimming and J lost 7 bases, with 4 bases between them. The CDR3 bases are TGTGCCAGCAGCTCCGGCGGGGAGCTGTTTTTT. This translates into CASSSGGELFF.

This sequence joins TRBV9 and TRBJ2-1, with TRBD2 as a possible D gene (6 bases). V lost 4 bases and J lost 0, with 17 bases in between. CDR3 length equals 17 residues. Per germline, CDR1 SGDLS and CDR2 YYNGEE. CDR3 DNA sequence: TGTGCCAGCAGCCCTAACCTAGCGAGGAGCTCCTACAATGAGCAGTTCTTC. This translates into CASSPNLARSSYNEQFF. Based on the CDR3 plus reference TRBV9 and TRBJ2-1, the full variable domain is DSGVTQTPKHLITATGQRVTLRCSPRSGDLSVYWYQQSLDQGLQFLIQYYNGEERAKGNILERFSAQQFPDLHSELNLSSLELGDSALYFCASSPNLARSSYNEQFFGPGTRLTVL.

J is TRBJ2-2 and V is TRBV9; TRBD2 agrees at 10 bases. Germline V lookup: CDR1 SGDLS, CDR2 YYNGEE. The J segment lost 3 bases and the V segment lost 1 base, leaving 3 bases of the junction unmatched. The CDR3 runs 16 residues. CDR3 sequence: CASSVSGRDYTGELFF. CDR3 nucleotide sequence: TGTGCCAGCAGCGTAAGCGGGAGGGATTACACCGGGGAGCTGTTTTTT.